This T cell receptor (beta chain) was sequenced during a study of blood T cell repertoires in COVID-19 (dated by TCRdb to about 2020). Turning to the overall study: Samples covering the acute and convalescent phases of COVID-19 were provided by collaborators in the United States, Italy and Spain. The material from the prospective study consisted of cDNA or gDNA derived from T cells, B-cell-depleted T cells, or PBMCs. Where available, HLA class I and class II types were obtained from metadata supplied by the sample provider rather than from assay-based typing. Sample metadata almost always included a de-identified subject ID, COVID-19 status, age in years and sex. The repertoires were released in a freely available public database intended as a resource for research on the immune response to SARS-CoV-2. The samples were drawn from two sources: the first 160 participants of the ongoing ImmuneRACE study, and fewer than 1,500 subjects contributed by 6 global collaborators. The dataset comprised deeply sampled blood TCRbeta repertoires from subjects exposed to, actively infected with, or recovered from COVID-19. General conclusions and limits of the study: The amount of clinical and demographic metadata varied by source and participant and was provided uncurated.

Another Seattle source contributed samples from volunteer blood donors who had recovered from COVID-19. Collaborating institutions collected whole blood in K2EDTA tubes following their own protocols. For TCRbeta analysis, collaborators shipped samples in one of three forms: frozen whole blood, isolated PBMCs, or DNA extracted from either of those sample types. The immunoSEQ Assay, a bias-controlled multiplex PCR, was used to amplify TCRbeta CDR3 regions from genomic DNA. Turning to the authors' computational methods: The number of nucleated cells in each sample was estimated by amplification of reference gene primers within the assay. Sequence reads were collapsed and filtered to measure the absolute abundance of every unique TCRbeta CDR3 rearrangement. For each sample, productive Simpson clonality was calculated as the square root of Simpson's diversity index across productive rearrangements. Entries here come from immuneACCESS through TCRdb and include only in-frame sequences with V and J called. Some clones fail to appear in such tables; in the studies checked, an unresolved V gene covers under half of the shortfall, and the cause of the remainder is unknown. V, J and clone size derive from that table, while D and trimming were established from the DNA sequence. The sample table contains about 300,000 clones; only one count was recorded for around 89% of them. Roughly 6.7% of the sample is in the top ten clones.

As for this clone: The clone's antigen remains unknown. No qualities accompany the bases; no much larger clone lies one base away.

The CDR3 goes from the cysteine to the phenylalanine over 17 residues. The read is trimmed to its CDR3 DNA, 51 bases read in frame from base 1. V and J lose 6 bases and 4 bases, and a span of 22 bases separates them. CDR1 and CDR2 were assigned from the germline V gene as MGHRA and YSYEKL. The TCR comes from a man aged 18 to 30 who had recovered from COVID-19. The V and J segments used are TRBV4-1 and TRBJ1-3, with the D gene uncertain. Source material: peripheral blood. The CDR3 is CASRLTEDREVGNTIYF. The DNA sequence follows: TGCGCCAGCAGACTAACGGAGGATAGGGAAGTCGGAAACACCATATATTTT.